This entry lists 9 T cell receptor beta chains sequenced from one sample in a study of cytomegalovirus exposure and HLA in healthy donors. TCRdb's copy holds only in-frame clones and misses some; the assay was immunoSEQ multiplex PCR. In the table there are 100,000 to 150,000 clones, about 94% of which are singletons. The specimen was PBMCs. The origin of the receptors is a woman under 30 in good health and CMV-seronegative.

V usage is TRBV7-9 and J usage is TRBJ2-1, with 8 positions matching TRBD2. Germline V gene data show CDR1 as SEHNR and CDR2 as FQNEAQ (reference sequence). CDR3 size: 15 residues. The V gene end was trimmed by 6 bases and the J gene end by 1 base; junction bases not matched to a gene: 5. CDR3 DNA sequence: TGTGCCAGCAGTATTAGCGGGAAGTCCTACAATGAGCAGTTCTTC. Protein: CASSISGKSYNEQFF.

CDR3 sequence reads: CASSSGGWTEAFF. For the CDR3, the DNA is TGTGCCAGCAGTTCAGGGGGTTGGACTGAAGCTTTCTTT. This chain connects TRBV28 to TRBJ1-1; TRBD1 aligns across 7 bases. The CDR3 is made up of 13 amino acids. With V trimmed by 4 bases and J by 5 bases, 4 bases remained unmatched. CDR1 and CDR2 (germline): MDHEN, SYDVKM.

This clone was seen a single time. The chain is built from TRBV27 and TRBJ2-3, with no clear D. CDR1 MNHEY and CDR2 SMNVEV come from the germline V gene (reference sequence). The CDR3 has 14 residues. The V end was cut by 9 bases, the J end by 3 bases, with 16 bases between. This CDR3 reads CASRGAPITDTQYF. CDR3 nucleotide sequence: TGTGCCAGTAGAGGAGCGCCAATTACAGATACGCAGTATTTT.

The chain carries TRBV11-2 and TRBJ1-5; a possible D gene is TRBD1 (5 bases). The CDR3 is 16 amino acids. CDR1 is SGHAT, CDR2 FQNNGV, per germline. V gave up 5 bases and J gave up 4 bases, with 18 bases separating them. The CDR3 coding sequence is TGTGCCAGCAGCCATCCAGGGAGGGACGGGAATCAGCCCCAGCATTTT. Protein product: CASSHPGRDGNQPQHF. The full variable domain, completed using reference TRBV11-2 and TRBJ1-5, is EAGVAQSPRYKIIEKRQSVAFWCNPISGHATLYWYQQILGQGPKLLIQFQNNGVVDDSQLPKDRFSAERLKGVDSTLKIQPAKLEDSAVYLCASSHPGRDGNQPQHFGDGTRLSIL.

V usage is TRBV10-3 and J usage is TRBJ2-3, with a tentative D call TRBD1 (6 bases). The germline CDR1 and CDR2 sequences are ENHRY and SYGVKD. The germline V and J ends were trimmed by 6 bases and 1 base, with 11 bases remaining between them. The CDR3 has 14 amino acids. DNA of the CDR3: TGTGCCATCAGAACCTCAGGGGGCACAGATACGCAGTATTTT. The encoded protein is CAIRTSGGTDTQYF.

This chain uses TRBV19 with TRBJ1-4; unclear D gene. Trimming took 8 bases from V and 8 from J, leaving 12 bases between them. CDR1 and CDR2 from the germline V gene are LNHDA and SQIVND (reference sequence). The CDR3 totals 12 residues. Written as DNA, the CDR3 is TGTGCCAGTGGTGGTTTCCGGGAAAAACTGTTTTTT. It encodes CASGGFREKLFF.

The J gene is TRBJ2-1, the V gene TRBV7-6; 9 nucleotides line up with TRBD2. The V gene end was trimmed by 7 bases and the J gene end by 6 bases; junction bases not matched to a gene: 7. Germline loops: CDR1 SGHVS, CDR2 FNYEAQ. CDR3 length equals 14 residues. The CDR3 nucleotides read TGTGCCAGCAATGCGGGAGGGCCGAGCAATGAGCAGTTCTTC. Its translation: CASNAGGPSNEQFF. Together with reference TRBV7-6 and TRBJ2-1, the CDR3 gives the full variable domain: GAGVSQSPRYKVTKRGQDVALRCDPISGHVSLYWYRQALGQGPEFLTYFNYEAQQDKSGLPNDRFSAERPEGSISTLTIQRTEQRDSAMYRCASNAGGPSNEQFFGPGTRLTVL.

The chain employs TRBV5-6 and TRBJ1-1, with unresolved D. CDR1 and CDR2 (germline): SGHDT, YYEEEE. V was clipped by 4 bases and J by 9 bases, with 13 bases between them. This CDR3 is built from 12 residues. CDR3: CASSLRSSQAFF. The CDR3 bases are TGTGCCAGCAGCCTACGGTCTTCCCAAGCTTTCTTT.

The rearrangement links TRBV11-2 to TRBJ1-2; TRBD1 aligns across 7 bases. Germline trimming cut 0 bases from V and 7 bases from J; bases unmatched to any gene: 8. CDR3 length: 15 residues. CDR1 and CDR2 (germline): SGHAT, FQNNGV. This chain's CDR3 is CASSLDSEGAGGYTF. In DNA form, the CDR3 reads TGTGCCAGCAGCTTAGATTCAGAGGGGGCGGGTGGCTACACCTTC.